The entry below describes one T cell receptor (beta chain). The sample comes from a study of blood T cell repertoires in COVID-19. About the study: Samples of COVID-19 (acute and convalescent) were obtained from the United States, Italy and Spain. T cells, B-cell-depleted T cells, or PBMCs provided the cDNA or gDNA that served as material.

Germline V gene lookup returns CDR1 MNHNS and CDR2 SASEGT. The CDR3 is made up of 13 amino acids. The ends were cut back, 3 bases at V and 3 bases at J, with 9 bases in the middle. Under the authors' procedure: Cell counts per sample came from amplifying reference gene primers. Method: immunoSEQ multiplex PCR; TCRdb's copy keeps in-frame clones and lacks some. V, J and clone size are those of that table, while D and trimming were read from the DNA. The data show approximately 68,000 clones, 86% seen once. The chain employs TRBV6-1 and TRBJ2-7; D is perhaps TRBD1 (6 bases). The source is a woman aged 60-75 years with acute or convalescent COVID-19. The specimen was peripheral blood. CDR3 sequence reads: CASSERQVYEQYF. In DNA, the CDR3 is TGTGCCAGCAGTGAGCGACAGGTCTACGAGCAGTACTTC.